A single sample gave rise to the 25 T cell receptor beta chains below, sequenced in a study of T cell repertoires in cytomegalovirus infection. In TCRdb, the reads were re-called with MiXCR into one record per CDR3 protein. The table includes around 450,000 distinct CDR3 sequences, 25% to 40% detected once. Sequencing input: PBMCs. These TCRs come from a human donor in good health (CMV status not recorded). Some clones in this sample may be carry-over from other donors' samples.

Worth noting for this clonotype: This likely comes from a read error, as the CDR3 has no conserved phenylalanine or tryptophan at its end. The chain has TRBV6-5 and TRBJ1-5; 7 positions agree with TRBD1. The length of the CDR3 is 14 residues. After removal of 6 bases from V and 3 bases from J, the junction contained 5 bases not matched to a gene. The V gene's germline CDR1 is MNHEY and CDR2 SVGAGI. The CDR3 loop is CASRETGNNQPQHL. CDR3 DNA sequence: TGTGCCAGCAGGGAGACAGGGAACAATCAGCCCCAGCATCTT.

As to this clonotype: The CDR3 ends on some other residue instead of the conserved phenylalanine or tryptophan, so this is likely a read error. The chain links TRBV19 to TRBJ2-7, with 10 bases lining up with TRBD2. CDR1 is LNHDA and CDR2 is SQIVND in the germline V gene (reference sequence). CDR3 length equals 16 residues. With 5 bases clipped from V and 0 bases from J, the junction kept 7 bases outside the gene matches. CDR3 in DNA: TGTGCCAGTAGTCCTAGCGGGGGCCTAAGCTCCTACGAGCAGTACTTA. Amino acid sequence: CASSPSGGLSSYEQYL.

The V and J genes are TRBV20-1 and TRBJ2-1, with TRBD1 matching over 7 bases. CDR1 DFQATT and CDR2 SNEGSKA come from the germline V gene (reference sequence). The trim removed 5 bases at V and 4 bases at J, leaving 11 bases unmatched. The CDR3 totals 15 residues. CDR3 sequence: CSAWDRITIYNEQFF. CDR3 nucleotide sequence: TGCAGTGCTTGGGACAGAATCACGATTTACAATGAGCAGTTCTTC.

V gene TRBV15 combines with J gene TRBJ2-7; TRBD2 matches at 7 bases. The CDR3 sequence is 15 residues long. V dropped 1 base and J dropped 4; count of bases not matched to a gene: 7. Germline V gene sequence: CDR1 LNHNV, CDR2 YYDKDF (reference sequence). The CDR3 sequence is CATSRVDGGFYEQYF. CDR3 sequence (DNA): TGTGCCACCAGCAGAGTTGACGGGGGGTTTTACGAGCAGTACTTC.

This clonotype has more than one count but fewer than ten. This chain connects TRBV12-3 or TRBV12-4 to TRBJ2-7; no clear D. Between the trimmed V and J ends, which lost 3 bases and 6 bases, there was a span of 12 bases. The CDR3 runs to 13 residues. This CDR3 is CASSFDNRVEQYF. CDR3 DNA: TGTGCCAGCAGTTTCGATAATCGGGTCGAGCAGTACTTC.

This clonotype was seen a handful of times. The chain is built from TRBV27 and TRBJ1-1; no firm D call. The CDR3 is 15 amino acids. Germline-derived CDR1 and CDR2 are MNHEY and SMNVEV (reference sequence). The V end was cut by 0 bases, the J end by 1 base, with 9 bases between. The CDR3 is CASSLSAKPNTEAFF. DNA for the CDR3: TGTGCCAGCAGTTTATCCGCAAAGCCGAACACTGAAGCTTTCTTT.

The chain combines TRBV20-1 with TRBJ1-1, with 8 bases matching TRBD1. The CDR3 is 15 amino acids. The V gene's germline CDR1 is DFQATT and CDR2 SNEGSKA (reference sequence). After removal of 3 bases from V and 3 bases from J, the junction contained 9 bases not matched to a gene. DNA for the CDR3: TGCAGTGCTAGGTCCAGGGGGCGTTTCGACACTGAAGCTTTCTTT. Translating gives CSARSRGRFDTEAFF.

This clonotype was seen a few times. For the CDR3, the DNA is TGTGCCAGCAGTTACTCTAATGCCGGGACCCAGTACTTC. Amino acid sequence: CASSYSNAGTQYF. This sequence joins TRBV6-2 or TRBV6-3 and TRBJ2-5; no reliable D call. CDR1 MNHEY and CDR2 SVGEGT come from the germline V gene. The germline V and J ends were trimmed by 0 bases and 7 bases, with 9 bases remaining between them. This CDR3 is built from 13 residues.

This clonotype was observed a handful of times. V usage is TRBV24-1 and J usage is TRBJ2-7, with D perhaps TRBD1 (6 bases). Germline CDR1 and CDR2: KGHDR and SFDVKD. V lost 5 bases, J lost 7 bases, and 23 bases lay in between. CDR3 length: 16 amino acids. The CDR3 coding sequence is TGTGCCACCAGTGGGCCACCTGGGGACACACCTGAGGAGCAGTACTTC. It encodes CATSGPPGDTPEEQYF.

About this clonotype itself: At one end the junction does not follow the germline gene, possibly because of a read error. The CDR3 nucleotides are TGTGCTAGCAGCGAGACAGGGGGAAATACAGAGACGCAGTATTTT. Protein sequence: CASSETGGNTETQYF. V and J are TRBV7-6 and TRBJ2-3; 9 bases agree with TRBD1. The germline gives CDR1 SGHVS, CDR2 FNYEAQ. The CDR3 has 15 amino acids.

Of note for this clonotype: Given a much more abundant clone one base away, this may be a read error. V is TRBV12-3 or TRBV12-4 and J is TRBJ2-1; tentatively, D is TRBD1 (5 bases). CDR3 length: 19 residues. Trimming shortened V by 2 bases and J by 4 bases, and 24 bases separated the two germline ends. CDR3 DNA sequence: TGTGCCAGCAGTTTAAAGCCGGGTCGTTGGGGCTTTGGGTACAATGAGCAGTTCTTC. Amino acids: CASSLKPGRWGFGYNEQFF.

CDR3 coding DNA: TGCAGCGCAACTGACCTGGGCCGCACCGGGGAGCTGTTTTTT. Translated: CSATDLGRTGELFF. The chain has TRBV29-1 and TRBJ2-2; D gene uncertain. The germline V and J ends were trimmed by 7 bases and 4 bases, with 16 bases remaining between them. The CDR3 is 14 amino acids. The germline V gene has CDR1 SQVTM and CDR2 ANQGSEA.

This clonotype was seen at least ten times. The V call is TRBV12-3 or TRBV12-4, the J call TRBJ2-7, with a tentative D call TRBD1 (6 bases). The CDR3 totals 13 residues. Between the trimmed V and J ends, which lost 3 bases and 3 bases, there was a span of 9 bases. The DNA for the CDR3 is TGTGCCAGCAGTTTGGACAGAAACTACGAGCAGTACTTC. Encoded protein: CASSLDRNYEQYF.

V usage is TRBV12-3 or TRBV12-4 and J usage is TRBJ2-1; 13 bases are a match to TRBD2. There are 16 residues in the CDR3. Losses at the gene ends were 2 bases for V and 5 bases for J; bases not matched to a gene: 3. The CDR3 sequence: CASSLRTSGGDNEQFF. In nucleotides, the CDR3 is TGTGCCAGCAGTTTAAGGACTAGCGGGGGAGACAATGAGCAGTTCTTC.

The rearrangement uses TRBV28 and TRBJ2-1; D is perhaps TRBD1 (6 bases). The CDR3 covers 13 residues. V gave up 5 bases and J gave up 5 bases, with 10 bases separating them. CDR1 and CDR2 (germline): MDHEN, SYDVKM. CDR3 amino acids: CASSPQGNNEQFF. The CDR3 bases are TGTGCCAGCAGTCCACAGGGAAACAATGAGCAGTTCTTC.

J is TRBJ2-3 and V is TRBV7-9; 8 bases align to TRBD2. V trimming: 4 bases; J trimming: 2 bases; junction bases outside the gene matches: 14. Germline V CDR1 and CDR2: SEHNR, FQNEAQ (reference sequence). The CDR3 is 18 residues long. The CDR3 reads CASSSGGWRGEATDTQYF. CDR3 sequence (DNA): TGTGCCAGCAGCTCGGGGGGATGGCGGGGGGAAGCCACAGATACGCAGTATTTT.

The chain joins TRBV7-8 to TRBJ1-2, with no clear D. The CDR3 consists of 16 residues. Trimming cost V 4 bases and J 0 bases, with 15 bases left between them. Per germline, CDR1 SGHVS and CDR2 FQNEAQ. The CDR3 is CASSYPDGNSNYGYTF. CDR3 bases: TGTGCCAGCAGCTATCCAGACGGAAACTCTAACTATGGCTACACCTTC. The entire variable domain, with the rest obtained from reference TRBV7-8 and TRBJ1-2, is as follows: GAGVSQSPRYKVAKRGQDVALRCDPISGHVSLFWYQQALGQGPEFLTYFQNEAQLDKSGLPSDRFFAERPEGSVSTLKIQRTQQEDSAVYLCASSYPDGNSNYGYTFGSGTRLTVV.

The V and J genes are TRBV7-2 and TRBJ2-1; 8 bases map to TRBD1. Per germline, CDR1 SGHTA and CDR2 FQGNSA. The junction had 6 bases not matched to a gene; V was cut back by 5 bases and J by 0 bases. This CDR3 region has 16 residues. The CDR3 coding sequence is TGTGCCAGCAGCCCTCGGACAGGGTCCTCCTACAATGAGCAGTTCTTC. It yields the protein CASSPRTGSSYNEQFF.

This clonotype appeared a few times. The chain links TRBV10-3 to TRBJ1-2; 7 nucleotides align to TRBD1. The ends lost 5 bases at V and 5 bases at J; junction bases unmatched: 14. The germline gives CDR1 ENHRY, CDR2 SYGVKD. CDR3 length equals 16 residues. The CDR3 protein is CAISPQGRGPGYGYTF. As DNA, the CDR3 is TGTGCCATCAGTCCCCAGGGGAGGGGGCCGGGGTATGGCTACACCTTC.

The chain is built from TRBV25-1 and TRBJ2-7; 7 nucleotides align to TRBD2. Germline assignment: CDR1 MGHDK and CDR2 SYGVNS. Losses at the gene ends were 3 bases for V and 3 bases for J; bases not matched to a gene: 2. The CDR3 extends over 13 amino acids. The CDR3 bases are TGTGCCAGCAGTGACTCGGGGGGCTACGAGCAGTACTTC. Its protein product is CASSDSGGYEQYF.

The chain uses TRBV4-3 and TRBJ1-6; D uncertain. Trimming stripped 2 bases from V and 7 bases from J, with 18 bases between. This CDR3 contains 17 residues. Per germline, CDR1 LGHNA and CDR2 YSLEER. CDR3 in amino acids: CASSQNDPPLDNSPLHF. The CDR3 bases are TGCGCCAGCAGCCAAAACGATCCCCCGCTCGACAATTCACCCCTCCACTTT.

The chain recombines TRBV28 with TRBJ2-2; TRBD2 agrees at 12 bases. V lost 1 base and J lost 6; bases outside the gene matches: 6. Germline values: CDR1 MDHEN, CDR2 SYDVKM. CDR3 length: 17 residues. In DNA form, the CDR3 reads TGTGCCAGCAGTTTATTGACTAGCGGGGGAACGGCCGGGGAGCTGTTTTTT. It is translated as CASSLLTSGGTAGELFF.

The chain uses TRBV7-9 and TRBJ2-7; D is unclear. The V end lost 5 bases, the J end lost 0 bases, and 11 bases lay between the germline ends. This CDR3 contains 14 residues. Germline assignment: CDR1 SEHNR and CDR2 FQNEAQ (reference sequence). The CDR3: CASSTPPSSYEQYF. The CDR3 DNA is TGTGCCAGCAGCACACCCCCCAGCTCCTACGAGCAGTACTTC. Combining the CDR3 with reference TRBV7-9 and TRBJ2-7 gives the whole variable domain DTGVSQNPRHKITKRGQNVTFRCDPISEHNRLYWYRQTLGQGPEFLTYFQNEAQLEKSRLLSDRFSAERPKGSFSTLEIQRTEQGDSAMYLCASSTPPSSYEQYFGPGTRLTVT.

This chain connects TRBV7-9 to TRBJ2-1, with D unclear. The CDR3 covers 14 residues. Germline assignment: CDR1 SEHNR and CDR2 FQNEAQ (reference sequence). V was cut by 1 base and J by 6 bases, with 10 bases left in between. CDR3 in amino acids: CASSLGYRANEQFF. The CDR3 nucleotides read TGTGCCAGCAGCTTAGGATATCGCGCCAATGAGCAGTTCTTC.

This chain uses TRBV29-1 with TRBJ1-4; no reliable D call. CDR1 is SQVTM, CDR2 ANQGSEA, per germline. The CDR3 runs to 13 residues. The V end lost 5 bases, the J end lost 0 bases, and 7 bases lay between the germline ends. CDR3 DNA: TGCAGCGTTAAACTTGCAACTAATGAAAAACTGTTTTTT. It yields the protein CSVKLATNEKLFF.